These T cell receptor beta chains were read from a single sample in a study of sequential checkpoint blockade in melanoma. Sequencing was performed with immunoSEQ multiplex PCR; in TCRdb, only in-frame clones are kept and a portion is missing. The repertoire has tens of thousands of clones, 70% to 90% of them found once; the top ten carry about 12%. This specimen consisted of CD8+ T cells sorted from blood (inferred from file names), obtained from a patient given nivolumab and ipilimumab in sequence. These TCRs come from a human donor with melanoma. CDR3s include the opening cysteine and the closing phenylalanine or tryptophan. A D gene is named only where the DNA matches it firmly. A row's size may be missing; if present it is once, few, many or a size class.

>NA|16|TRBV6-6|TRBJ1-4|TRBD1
CASSYAPGGRDEKLFF
TGTGCCAGCAGTTACGCACCAGGGGGCAGGGATGAAAAACTGTTTTTT
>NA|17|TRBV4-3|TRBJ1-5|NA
CASSQDRFVRPGQPQHF
TGCGCCAGCAGCCAAGATAGGTTTGTCAGACCGGGTCAGCCCCAGCATTTT
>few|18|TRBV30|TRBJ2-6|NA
CAAYRDGAWGSGANVLTF
TGTGCCGCCTACAGGGATGGAGCGTGGGGCTCTGGGGCCAACGTCCTGACTTTC
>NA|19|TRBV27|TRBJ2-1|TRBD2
CASSLWRPGLAGSYNEQFF
TGTGCCAGCAGCCTGTGGAGGCCGGGACTAGCGGGAAGTTACAATGAGCAGTTCTTC
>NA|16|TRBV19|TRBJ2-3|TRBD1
CASSVNRGLSQDTQYF
TGTGCCAGTAGTGTTAACAGGGGGCTATCTCAAGATACGCAGTATTTT
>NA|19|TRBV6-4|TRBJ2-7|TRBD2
CASSDTPGQGLAGVYEQYF
TGTGCCAGCAGTGACACCCCGGGACAGGGACTAGCGGGAGTGTACGAGCAGTACTTC
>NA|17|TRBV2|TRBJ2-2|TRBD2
CASSRLAGNANTGELFF
TGTGCCAGCAGTAGGCTAGCGGGGAACGCGAACACCGGGGAGCTGTTTTTT
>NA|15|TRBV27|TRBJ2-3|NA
CASSPPSPSTDTQYF
TGTGCCAGCAGTCCCCCGTCTCCGAGCACAGATACGCAGTATTTT
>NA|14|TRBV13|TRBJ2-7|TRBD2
CASSELAGGYEQYF
TGTGCCAGCAGCGAACTAGCGGGAGGCTACGAGCAGTACTTC
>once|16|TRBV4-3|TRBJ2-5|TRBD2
CASSQDRASGTETQYF
TGCGCCAGCAGCCAAGATAGGGCTAGCGGGACCGAGACCCAGTACTTC
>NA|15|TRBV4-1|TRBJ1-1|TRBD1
CASSQGEDRGTEAFF
TGCGCCAGCAGCCAAGGGGAGGACAGGGGCACTGAAGCTTTCTTT
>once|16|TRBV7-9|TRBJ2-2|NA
CASTPSGDTNTGELFF
TGTGCCAGCACCCCCTCAGGGGATACGAACACCGGGGAGCTGTTTTTT